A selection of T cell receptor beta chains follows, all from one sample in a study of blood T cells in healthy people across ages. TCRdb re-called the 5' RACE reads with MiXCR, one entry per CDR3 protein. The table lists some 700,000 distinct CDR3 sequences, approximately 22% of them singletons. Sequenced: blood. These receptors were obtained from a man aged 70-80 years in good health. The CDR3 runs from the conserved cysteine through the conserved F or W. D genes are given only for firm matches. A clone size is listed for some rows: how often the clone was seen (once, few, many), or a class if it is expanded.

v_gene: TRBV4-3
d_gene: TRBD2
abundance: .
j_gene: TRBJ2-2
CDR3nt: TGCGCCAGCAGCCAAGAAACTAGCGGGAGGGGGAGGAACACCGGGGAGCTGTTTTTT
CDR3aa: CASSQETSGRGRNTGELFF

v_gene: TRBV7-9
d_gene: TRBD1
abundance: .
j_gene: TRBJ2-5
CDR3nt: TGTGCCAGCAGCTCGCGAGGGGGCGATGACCGAGAGACCCAGTACTTC
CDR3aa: CASSSRGGDDRETQYF

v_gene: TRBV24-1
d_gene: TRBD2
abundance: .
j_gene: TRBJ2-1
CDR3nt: TGTACCACCAGTGATTTTACTGCGGGAGGTCGGAATGAGCAGTTCTTC
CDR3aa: CTTSDFTAGGRNEQFF

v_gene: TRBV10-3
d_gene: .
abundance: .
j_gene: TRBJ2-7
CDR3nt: TGTGCCATCAGTGGCCACAGCTCCTACGAGCAGTACTTC
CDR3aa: CAISGHSSYEQYF

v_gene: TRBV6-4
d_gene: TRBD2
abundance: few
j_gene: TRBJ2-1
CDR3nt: TGTGCCAGCAGTGTGGCGGGAGGTAGCAATGAGCAGTTCTTC
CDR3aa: CASSVAGGSNEQFF

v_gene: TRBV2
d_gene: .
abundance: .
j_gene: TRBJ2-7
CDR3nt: TGTGCCAGCAGTGATCCCTCGGACGGAGTTACCTACGAGCAGTACTTC
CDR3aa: CASSDPSDGVTYEQYF

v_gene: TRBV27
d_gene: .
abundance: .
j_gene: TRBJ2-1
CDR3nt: TGTGCCAGCAGACAGAATCAGGGGACTGAGTCCTACAATGAGCAGTTCTTC
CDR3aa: CASRQNQGTESYNEQFF

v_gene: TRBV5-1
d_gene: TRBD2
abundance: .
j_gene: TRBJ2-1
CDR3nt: TGCGCCAGCAGCACACTACTAGCGGGGGACAATGAGCAGTTCTTC
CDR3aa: CASSTLLAGDNEQFF

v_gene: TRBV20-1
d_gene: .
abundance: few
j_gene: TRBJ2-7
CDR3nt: TGCAGTGCTAGCCCCTCCTTTCCGGGGGTCGAGCAGTACTTC
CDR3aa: CSASPSFPGVEQYF

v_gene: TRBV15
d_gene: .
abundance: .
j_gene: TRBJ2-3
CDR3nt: TGTGCCACCAGCAGAGGTATAAGCACAGATACGCAGTATTTT
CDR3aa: CATSRGISTDTQYF

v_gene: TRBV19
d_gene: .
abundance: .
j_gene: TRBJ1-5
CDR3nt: TGTGCCACCTCTGGGGGGCGAGGTCAGCCCCAGCATTTT
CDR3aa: CATSGGRGQPQHF

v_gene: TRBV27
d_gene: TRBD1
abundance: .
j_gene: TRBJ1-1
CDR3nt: TGTGCCAGCAGTCCCAGGGGGCGAAGCACTGAAGCTTTCTTT
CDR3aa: CASSPRGRSTEAFF

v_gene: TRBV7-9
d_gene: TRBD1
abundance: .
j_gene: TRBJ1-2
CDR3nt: TGTGCCAGCAGCCCCGGGACAGGTCCCCGTAACTATGGCTACACCTTC
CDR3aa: CASSPGTGPRNYGYTF

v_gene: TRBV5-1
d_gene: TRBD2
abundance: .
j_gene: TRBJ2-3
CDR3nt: TGCGCCAGCAGCCAGGGACTAGCGGGAACCAGGGTAGATACGCAGTATTTT
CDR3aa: CASSQGLAGTRVDTQYF

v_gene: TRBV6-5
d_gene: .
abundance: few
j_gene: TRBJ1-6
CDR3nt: TGTGCCAGCAAAAGAAGCTCCTATAATTCACCCCTCCACTTT
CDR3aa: CASKRSSYNSPLHF

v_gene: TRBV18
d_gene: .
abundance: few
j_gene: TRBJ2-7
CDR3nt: TGTGCCAGCTCACCACGGCAACAGGGTTCCTACGAGCAGTACTTC
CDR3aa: CASSPRQQGSYEQYF

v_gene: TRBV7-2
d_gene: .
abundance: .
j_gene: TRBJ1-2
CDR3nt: TGTGCCAGCAGCTTAGAGACGGGGGTTTACTATGGCTACACCTTC
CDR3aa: CASSLETGVYYGYTF

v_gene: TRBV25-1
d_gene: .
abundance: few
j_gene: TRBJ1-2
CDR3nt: TGTGCCAGCAGTGTTACAGGGCTATCGGGCTACACCTTC
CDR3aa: CASSVTGLSGYTF

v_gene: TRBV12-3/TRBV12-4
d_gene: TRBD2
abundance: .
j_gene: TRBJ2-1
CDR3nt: TGTGCCAGCAGTTTTAGCGGGAGTGGGGAGCAGTTCTTC
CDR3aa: CASSFSGSGEQFF

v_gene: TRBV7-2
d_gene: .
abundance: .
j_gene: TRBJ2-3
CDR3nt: TGTGCCAGCAGCACTACCCCTAGCACAGATACGCAGTATTTT
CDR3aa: CASSTTPSTDTQYF

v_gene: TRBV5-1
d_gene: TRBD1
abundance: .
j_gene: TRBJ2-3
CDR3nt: TGCGCCAACAGCCCAAGACCAGGGGGCTCTACAGATACGCAGTATTTT
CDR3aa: CANSPRPGGSTDTQYF

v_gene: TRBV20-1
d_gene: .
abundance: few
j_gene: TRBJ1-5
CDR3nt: TGCAGTGCTGGTTTGAGTGGCAATCAGCCCCAGCATTTT
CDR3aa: CSAGLSGNQPQHF

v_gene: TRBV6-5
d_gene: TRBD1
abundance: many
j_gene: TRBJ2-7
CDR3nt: TGTGCCAGCAGTCTTACAGGGGACCTCTCCTACGAGCAGTACTTC
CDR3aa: CASSLTGDLSYEQYF

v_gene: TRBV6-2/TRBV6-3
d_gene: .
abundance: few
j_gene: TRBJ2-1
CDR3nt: TGTGCCAGCAGTTACGGTCGGGGGGCCCACGATTCCTACAATGAGCAGTTCTTC
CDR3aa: CASSYGRGAHDSYNEQFF

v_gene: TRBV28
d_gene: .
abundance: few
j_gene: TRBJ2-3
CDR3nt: TGTGCCAGCATGGTGGGGGGGCCACATACGCAGTATTTT
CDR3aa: CASMVGGPHTQYF

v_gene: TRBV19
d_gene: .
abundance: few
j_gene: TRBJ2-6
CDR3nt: TGTGCCAGTAGTACGGGACCTTCCCCTGGGGCCAACGTCCTGACTTTC
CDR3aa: CASSTGPSPGANVLTF

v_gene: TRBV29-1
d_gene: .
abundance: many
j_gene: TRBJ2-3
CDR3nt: TGCAGCGGTCAAACAGATACGCAGTATTTT
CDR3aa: CSGQTDTQYF

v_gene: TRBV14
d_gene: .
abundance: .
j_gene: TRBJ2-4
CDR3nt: TGTGCCAGCAGCCTACAGGGTGCCGGAACCAAAAACATTCAGTACTTC
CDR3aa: CASSLQGAGTKNIQYF

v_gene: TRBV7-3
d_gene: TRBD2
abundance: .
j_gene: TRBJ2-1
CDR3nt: TGTGCCAGCAGCTTAATTTCGGGAGGGGAGCATGAGCAGTTCTTC
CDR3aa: CASSLISGGEHEQFF

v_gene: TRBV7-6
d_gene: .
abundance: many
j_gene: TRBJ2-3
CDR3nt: TGTGCCAGCAGCTTAAAGGCCCAACTAGGCCTAAGCACAGATACGCAGTATTTT
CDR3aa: CASSLKAQLGLSTDTQYF

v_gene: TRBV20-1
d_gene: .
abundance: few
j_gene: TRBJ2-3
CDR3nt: TGCAGTGCTAGTAGGCAGATCCAACGCGCAGATACGCAGTATTTT
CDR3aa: CSASRQIQRADTQYF

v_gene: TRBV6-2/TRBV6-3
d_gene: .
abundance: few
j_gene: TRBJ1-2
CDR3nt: TGTGCCAGCAGCAACAGGGACCTTAACTATGGCTACACCTTC
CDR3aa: CASSNRDLNYGYTF

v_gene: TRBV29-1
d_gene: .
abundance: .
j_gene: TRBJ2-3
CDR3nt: TGCAGCGCCGACGGGGAAAATACAGATACGCAGTATTTT
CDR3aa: CSADGENTDTQYF

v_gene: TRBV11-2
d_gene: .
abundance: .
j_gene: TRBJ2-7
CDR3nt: TGTGCCAGCAGCTTAGACAGGACCTCATCCTACGAGCAGTACTTC
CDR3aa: CASSLDRTSSYEQYF

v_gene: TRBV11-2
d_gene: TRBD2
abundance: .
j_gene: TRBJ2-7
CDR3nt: TGTGCCAGCAGCTTAGTCGGGGGGTCCCACGAGCAGTACTTC
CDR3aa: CASSLVGGSHEQYF

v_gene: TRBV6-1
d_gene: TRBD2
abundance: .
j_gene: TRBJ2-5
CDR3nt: TGTGCCAGCAGTGGTCCGGGACTACGTCAAGAGACCCAGTACTTC
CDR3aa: CASSGPGLRQETQYF

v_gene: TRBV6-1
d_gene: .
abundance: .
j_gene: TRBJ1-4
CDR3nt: TGTGCCAGCAGAGCCTACATTGCAACTAATGAAAAACTGTTTTTT
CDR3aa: CASRAYIATNEKLFF

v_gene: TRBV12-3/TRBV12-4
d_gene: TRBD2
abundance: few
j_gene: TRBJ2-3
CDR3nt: TGTGCCAGCAGCTGGGGGGGTTATACGCAGTATTTT
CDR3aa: CASSWGGYTQYF

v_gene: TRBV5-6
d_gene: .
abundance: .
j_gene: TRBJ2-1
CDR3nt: TGTGCCAGCAGCCCAGGGTCAGGTGAGCAGTTCTTC
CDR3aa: CASSPGSGEQFF

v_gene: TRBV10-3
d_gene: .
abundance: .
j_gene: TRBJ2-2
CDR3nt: TGTGCCATCAGTGAGTCGTTCTCATCCGGGGAGCTGTTTTTT
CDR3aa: CAISESFSSGELFF

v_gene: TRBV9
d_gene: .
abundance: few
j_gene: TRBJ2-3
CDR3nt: TGTGCCAGCAGCGTAGTACAGCGCACAGATACGCAGTATTTT
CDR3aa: CASSVVQRTDTQYF

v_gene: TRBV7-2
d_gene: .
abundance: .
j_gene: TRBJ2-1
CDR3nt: TGTGCCAGCAAGCTTAGGAGGGCCGGGAATGAGCAGTTCTTC
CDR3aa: CASKLRRAGNEQFF

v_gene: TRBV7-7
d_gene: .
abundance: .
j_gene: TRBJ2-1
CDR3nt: TGTGCCAGCAGCAGCGGAGCGGGCCGAGGCTCTTACAATGAGCAGTTCTTC
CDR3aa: CASSSGAGRGSYNEQFF

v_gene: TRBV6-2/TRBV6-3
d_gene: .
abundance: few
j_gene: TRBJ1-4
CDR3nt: TGTGCCAGCAGTTACTCGAGGAGTAATGAAAAACTGTTTTTT
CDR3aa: CASSYSRSNEKLFF

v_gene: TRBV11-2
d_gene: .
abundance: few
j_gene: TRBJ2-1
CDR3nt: TGTGCCAGCAGCTTTCTAGACACTAGTCCCAATGAGCAGTTCTTC
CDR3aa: CASSFLDTSPNEQFF

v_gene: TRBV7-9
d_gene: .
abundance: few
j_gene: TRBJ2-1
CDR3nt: TGTGCCAGCAGCTTAGTGGGGGGACTTAGGAATGAGCAGTTCTTC
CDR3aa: CASSLVGGLRNEQFF

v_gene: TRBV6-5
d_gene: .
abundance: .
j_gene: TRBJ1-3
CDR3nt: TGTGCCAGCAGTTCCGGGGGCAGGGGCCTTGGATCTGGAAACACCATATATTTT
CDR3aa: CASSSGGRGLGSGNTIYF

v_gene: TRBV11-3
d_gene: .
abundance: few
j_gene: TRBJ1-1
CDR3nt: TGTGCCAGCCACGGACAGATGAACACTGAAGCTTTCTTT
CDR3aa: CASHGQMNTEAFF

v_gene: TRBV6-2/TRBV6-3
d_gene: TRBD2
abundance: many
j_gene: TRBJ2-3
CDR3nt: TGTGCCAGCAGTTACTTCGTAGCGGGACAAGATACGCAGTATTTT
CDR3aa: CASSYFVAGQDTQYF

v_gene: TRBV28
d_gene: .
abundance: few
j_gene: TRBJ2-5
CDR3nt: TGTGCCTCAGAGGGAGAAGAAGAGACCCAGTACTTC
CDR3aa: CASEGEEETQYF